Sequencing of this T cell receptor (beta chain) was carried out in a study of blood T cell repertoires in COVID-19. At the level of the study: COVID-19 samples collected from the United States, Italy and Spain covered acute and convalescent phases. Sources were T cells, B-cell-depleted T cells, or PBMCs; the material itself was cDNA or gDNA.

As processed by the authors: Reference gene primers were amplified, and this amplification served to estimate nucleated cell counts. Data came from immunoSEQ multiplex PCR; TCRdb stores just in-frame clones and leaves some out. The DNA was the basis for D and trimming; V, J and clone size are from that table. Of approximately 130,000 clones detected, around 82% appear once; the ten largest clones hold roughly 5.5%. The CDR3 covers 17 residues. CDR1 MNHNS and CDR2 SASEGT come from the germline V gene. V was shortened by 6 bases and J by 5 bases, with 25 bases between the two germline ends. This sequence originates from an elderly man with active or convalescent COVID-19. This chain uses TRBV6-1 with TRBJ2-5, with a possible D match to TRBD1 (6 bases). Sequenced sample: peripheral blood. The CDR3 here is CASRELTGGSLGETQYF. The DNA of the CDR3 is TGTGCCAGCAGAGAATTGACAGGCGGCTCTCTGGGGGAGACCCAGTACTTC.